The 9 T cell receptor beta chains given below trace back to one sample, sequenced in a study of cytomegalovirus exposure and HLA in healthy donors. Data came from immunoSEQ multiplex PCR; TCRdb stores just in-frame clones and leaves some out. This sample has under 350,000 clones, with roughly 85% found just once. What was sequenced was PBMCs. The origin of the receptors is a woman in her late teens or twenties in good health and CMV-seronegative.

Written as DNA, the CDR3 is TGTGCCAGTAGCGGGACAGGGAGGTCCTACGAGCAGTACTTC. Amino acid sequence: CASSGTGRSYEQYF. V usage is TRBV19 and J usage is TRBJ2-7; TRBD1 aligns across 9 bases. Per germline, CDR1 LNHDA and CDR2 SQIVND (reference sequence). CDR3 size: 14 residues. J was trimmed by 1 base and V by 6 bases; bases with no gene match: 4.

CDR3 DNA: TGTGCCAGCACCCCGGGCAGGGGTGCCTACGAGCAGTACTTC. Amino acid sequence: CASTPGRGAYEQYF. V and J are TRBV6-5 and TRBJ2-7; D may be TRBD1 (6 bases). CDR1 is MNHEY, CDR2 SVGAGI, per germline. The CDR3 spans 14 residues. V was trimmed by 7 bases and J by 2 bases, leaving 15 bases between them.

This chain links TRBV5-8 with TRBJ1-1; 7 bases are a match to TRBD1. This CDR3 region has 16 residues. Germline V gene sequence: CDR1 SGHTS, CDR2 YDEGEE. V shed 9 bases, J shed 7 bases, and the junction held 21 bases outside the gene matches. The CDR3 is CATRSAWEEGAGEAFF. CDR3 nucleotide sequence: TGTGCCACCCGCTCAGCTTGGGAAGAGGGGGCCGGTGAAGCTTTCTTT.

V gene TRBV7-6 combines with J gene TRBJ2-2, with 15 bases lining up with TRBD2. Per the germline V gene, CDR1 is SGHVS and CDR2 is FNYEAQ. V lost 7 bases, J lost 6 bases, and 15 bases stayed unmatched. The CDR3 extends over 19 amino acids. CDR3 DNA: TGTGCCAGCAACATCAGGGGACTAGCGGGAGGTGGTTTGCCCGGGGAGCTGTTTTTT. Amino acid sequence: CASNIRGLAGGGLPGELFF.

The chain is built from TRBV2 and TRBJ1-5, with 9 positions matching TRBD1. The ends lost 6 bases at V and 0 bases at J; junction bases unmatched: 3. Germline loops: CDR1 SNHLY, CDR2 FYNNEI. The CDR3 runs to 15 residues. CDR3 loop: CASSTGGISNQPQHF. For the CDR3, the DNA is TGTGCCAGCAGCACAGGGGGCATTAGCAATCAGCCCCAGCATTTT.

The chain is built from TRBV10-1 and TRBJ2-7, with D possibly matching TRBD2 (5 bases). The CDR3 extends over 15 amino acids. Germline values: CDR1 WNHNN, CDR2 SYGVQD (reference sequence). V lost 4 bases, J lost 2 bases, and 15 bases lay in between. As DNA, the CDR3 is TGCGCCAGCAGTGCCAATCTGGGGAGAGCCTACGAGCAGTACTTC. Amino acid sequence: CASSANLGRAYEQYF.

The rearrangement joins TRBV5-6 to TRBJ1-1; 10 nucleotides agree with TRBD1. The CDR3 runs 17 residues. After removal of 3 bases from V and 5 bases from J, the junction contained 13 bases not matched to a gene. Per the germline V gene, CDR1 is SGHDT and CDR2 is YYEEEE. The CDR3 sequence: CASSSGQGKPSGTEAFF. CDR3 nucleotides: TGTGCCAGCAGCTCGGGACAGGGGAAACCTTCGGGAACTGAAGCTTTCTTT.

This sequence joins TRBV7-9 and TRBJ2-3; D gene unclear. CDR3 size: 11 residues. The germline CDR1 and CDR2 sequences are SEHNR and FQNEAQ (reference sequence). Trimming removed 5 bases from V and 8 bases from J, with 8 bases in between. CDR3 DNA: TGTGCCAGCAGCGATGACTCTACGCAGTATTTT. The encoded protein is CASSDDSTQYF.

This clone has just a few counts. The chain combines TRBV6-1 with TRBJ1-2; D remains unclear. Between the trimmed V and J ends, which lost 9 bases and 2 bases, there was a span of 7 bases. The CDR3 consists of 11 residues. Germline V gene data show CDR1 as MNHNS and CDR2 as SASEGT. Written as DNA, the CDR3 is TGTGCCAGTTCCTTAAACTATGGCTACACCTTC. Its protein is CASSLNYGYTF.